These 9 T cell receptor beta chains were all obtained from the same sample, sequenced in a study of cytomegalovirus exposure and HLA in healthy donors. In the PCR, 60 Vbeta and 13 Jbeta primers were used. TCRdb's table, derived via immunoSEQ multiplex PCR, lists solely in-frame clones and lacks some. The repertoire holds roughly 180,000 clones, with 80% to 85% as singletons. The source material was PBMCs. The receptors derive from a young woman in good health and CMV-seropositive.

The CDR3 spells CASSPSQRGKQETQYF. Written as DNA, the CDR3 is TGTGCCAGCTCACCATCCCAAAGAGGGAAGCAAGAGACCCAGTACTTC. This chain uses TRBV18 with TRBJ2-5, with a possible D match to TRBD2 (5 bases). Germline V CDR1 and CDR2: KGHSH, LQKENI. There are 16 residues in the CDR3. The ends were cut back, 2 bases at V and 2 bases at J, with 15 bases in the middle.

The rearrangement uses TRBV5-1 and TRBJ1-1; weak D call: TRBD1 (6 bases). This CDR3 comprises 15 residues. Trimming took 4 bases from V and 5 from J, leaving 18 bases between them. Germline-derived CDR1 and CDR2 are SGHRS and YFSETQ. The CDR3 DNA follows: TGCGCCAGCAGCGAACTACAGGGTCGGGGAACTGAAGCTTTCTTT. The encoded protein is CASSELQGRGTEAFF.

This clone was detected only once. CDR3 protein: CASSLGLDEQFF. The CDR3 bases are TGTGCCAGCAGCTTAGGACTGGATGAGCAGTTCTTC. The rearrangement joins TRBV7-9 to TRBJ2-1; D unresolved. The CDR3 contains 12 residues. Germline values: CDR1 SEHNR, CDR2 FQNEAQ (reference sequence). The V end was cut by 1 base, the J end by 8 bases, with 6 bases between.

CDR3 region: CASSFTGTSYNEQFF. The CDR3 DNA reads as TGTGCCAGCAGCTTCACAGGAACCTCCTACAATGAGCAGTTCTTC. The V call is TRBV7-2, the J call TRBJ2-1, with a weak D call TRBD1 (5 bases). The germline V gene encodes CDR1 SGHTA and CDR2 FQGNSA. The V end lost 3 bases, the J end lost 0 bases, and 9 bases lay between the germline ends. This CDR3 region has 15 residues.

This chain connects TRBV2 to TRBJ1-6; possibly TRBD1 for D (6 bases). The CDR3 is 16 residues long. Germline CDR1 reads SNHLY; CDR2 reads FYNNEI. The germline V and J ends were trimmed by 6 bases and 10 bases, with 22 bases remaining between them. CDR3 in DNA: TGTGCCAGCAGCGAAATGTCTACAGGGACCGGATCACCCCTCCACTTT. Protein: CASSEMSTGTGSPLHF.

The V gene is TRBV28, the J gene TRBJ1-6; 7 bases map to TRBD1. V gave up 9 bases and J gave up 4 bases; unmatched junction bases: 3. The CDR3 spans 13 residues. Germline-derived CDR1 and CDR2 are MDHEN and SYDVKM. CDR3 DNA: TGTGCCAGTCTGGGACAGTATAATTCACCCCTCCACTTT. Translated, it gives CASLGQYNSPLHF.

The CDR3 reads CSVVKGTGGEGYTF. Written as DNA, the CDR3 is TGCAGCGTTGTAAAAGGGACAGGGGGAGAAGGCTACACCTTC. The gene calls are TRBV29-1 and TRBJ1-2, with 11 bases identical to TRBD1. This CDR3 is built from 14 residues. Germline V CDR1 and CDR2: SQVTM, ANQGSEA. J was trimmed by 8 bases and V by 4 bases; bases with no gene match: 9. The full variable domain, with the rest looked up from reference TRBV29-1 and TRBJ1-2, is SAVISQKPSRDICQRGTSLTIQCQVDSQVTMMFWYRQQPGQSLTLIATANQGSEATYESGFVIDKFPISRPNLTFSTLTVSNMSPEDSSIYLCSVVKGTGGEGYTFGSGTRLTVV.

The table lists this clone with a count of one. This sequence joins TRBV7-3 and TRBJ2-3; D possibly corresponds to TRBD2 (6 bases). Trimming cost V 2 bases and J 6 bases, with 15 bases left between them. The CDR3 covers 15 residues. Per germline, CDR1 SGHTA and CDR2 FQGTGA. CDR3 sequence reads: CASSLGSLARDTQYF. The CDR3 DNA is TGTGCCAGCAGCTTAGGCTCGCTAGCGAGGGATACGCAGTATTTT.

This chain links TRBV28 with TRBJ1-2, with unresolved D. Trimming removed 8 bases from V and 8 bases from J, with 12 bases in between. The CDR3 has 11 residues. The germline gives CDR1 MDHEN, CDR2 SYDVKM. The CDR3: CASVRGRGYTF. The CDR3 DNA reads TGTGCCAGCGTGAGAGGGCGGGGCTACACCTTC.